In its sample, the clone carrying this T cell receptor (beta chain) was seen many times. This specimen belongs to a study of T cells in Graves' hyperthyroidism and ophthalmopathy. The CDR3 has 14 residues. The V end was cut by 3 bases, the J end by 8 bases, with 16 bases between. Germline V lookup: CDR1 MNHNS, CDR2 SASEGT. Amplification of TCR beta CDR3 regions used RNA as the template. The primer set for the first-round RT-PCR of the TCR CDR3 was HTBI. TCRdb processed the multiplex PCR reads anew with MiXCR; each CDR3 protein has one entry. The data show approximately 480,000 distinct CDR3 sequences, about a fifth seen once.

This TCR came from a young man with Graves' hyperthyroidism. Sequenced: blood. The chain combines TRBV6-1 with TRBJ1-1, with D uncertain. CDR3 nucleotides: TGTGCCAGCAGTGATATCGGACGGATTAGCGAAGCTTTCTTT. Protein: CASSDIGRISEAFF.